This T cell receptor beta chain was profiled in a study of blood T cell repertoires in COVID-19. Study overall: Whether acute or convalescent, the COVID-19 samples came from the United States, Italy and Spain. The analysed material was cDNA or gDNA that came from T cells, B-cell-depleted T cells, or PBMCs.

Authors' processing steps: By means of reference gene primer amplification, nucleated cell counts were estimated. Only in-frame clones appear in the TCRdb table, and some are missing; sequencing was by immunoSEQ multiplex PCR. The V and J calls and clone size come from that table; D and trimming were worked out from the DNA. Here the sample spans 190,000 or so clones, 85% to 90% being singletons. The sequencing input was peripheral blood. The clonotype was recovered from a man between 35 and 55 years old with active or convalescent COVID-19.

Written as DNA, the CDR3 is TGTGCCAGCAGCGTAACCCCCGCCCCAGGAAGACATGGGTATGGCTACACCTTC. Its translation is CASSVTPAPGRHGYGYTF. The chain links TRBV9 to TRBJ1-2; D not resolved. Germline lookup yields CDR1 SGDLS and CDR2 YYNGEE. Trimming left V 1 base short and J 5 bases short, with 24 bases between. This CDR3 has 18 residues.